The 2 T cell receptor beta chains below all came from one sample that was sequenced in a study of control samples from healthy donors and cancer patients. Profiling relied on immunoSEQ multiplex PCR, and the TCRdb table lists in-frame clones only, not all of them. The sample holds around 170,000 clones, 80% to 95% seen once. Sequencing was done on a sample of blood. These receptors originate from a woman aged 30 to 39 in good health.

CDR3 coding DNA: TGTGCCAGCAGTTTATCCCCCGGGACAGCCAATAATTCACCCCTCCACTTT. This encodes CASSLSPGTANNSPLHF. The chain uses TRBV28 and TRBJ1-6, with TRBD1 identical over 7 bases. The J segment lost 5 bases and the V segment lost 1 base, leaving 8 bases of the junction unmatched. Looked up from germline, CDR1 is MDHEN and CDR2 is SYDVKM. CDR3 length: 17 amino acids.

V gene TRBV29-1 combines with J gene TRBJ1-2, with D uncertain. The length of the CDR3 is 12 residues. Germline V lookup: CDR1 SQVTM, CDR2 ANQGSEA. Trimming pared 2 bases from V and 5 bases from J, leaving 9 bases between. This CDR3 is CSVEMPDYGYTF. The CDR3 bases are TGCAGCGTTGAAATGCCGGATTATGGCTACACCTTC.